What follows is one TCR beta chain and its context. Antigen: not known. This entry is derived from a study of T cell responses to AZD1222 COVID-19 vaccine. Study-level points and caveats: Most donors were white British and more were female, and clonal diversity was possibly underestimated. Researchers report vaccine-associated CD4 TCRs spanning spike, with dominance at 160-218 and 743-854.

Measured with immunoSEQ multiplex PCR; TCRdb has only the in-frame clones, and not every one. Among approximately 190,000 clones listed, about nine tenths were seen once. The clonotype was recovered from an adult in good health. This specimen consisted of peripheral blood, obtained on day 0 of MenACWY control vaccination.

CDR3 protein: CAISEGSLGEQFF. In DNA form, the CDR3 reads TGTGCCATCAGTGAGGGGTCATTAGGGGAGCAGTTCTTC. The chain uses TRBV10-3 and TRBJ2-1; no firm D call. The V end lost 2 bases, the J end lost 10 bases, and 12 bases lay between the germline ends. Germline-derived CDR1 and CDR2 are ENHRY and SYGVKD. The CDR3 loop spans 13 amino acids.